This TCR beta chain was recovered during a study of early T cells in non-severe SARS-CoV-2 infection (dated by TCRdb to about 2021). Regarding the research as a whole: Bulk RNA from unsorted whole blood was used for TCR sequencing, so alpha and beta chains could not be paired.

This clonotype was seen a few times. Its recognized antigen is unknown. Per-base quality was not reported, and no clone a single base away is much larger than it. The study was a case-control design nested within a healthcare worker cohort in London, UK, with weekly nasopharyngeal swab PCR tests and blood sampling. Healthcare workers were recruited between 23 and 31 March 2020, during the week of the UK lockdown, and were followed weekly for up to about 15 weeks. Library preparation was by 5' RACE. Sequencer: NextSeq 500. To correct for sequencing error and PCR bias, the TCR library protocol tagged individual cDNA molecules with unique molecular identifiers. Sequencing covered both TCR alpha and beta chains, and within each sample the abundances of alpha and beta sequences were tightly co-correlated. The authors processed their data as follows. Decombinator V4 was used to annotate the V gene, J gene and CDR3 of the TCR sequences. Expanded TCRs were defined as changing significantly between any two time points under a Poisson model with p below 0.0001. TCR abundances were normalised to the total number of TCRs sequenced per sample and were expressed as counts per million. MAIT TCRs were defined by TRAV1-2 paired with TRAJ12, TRAJ20 or TRAJ33, and iNKT TCRs by TRAV10 paired with TRAJ18. A search of VDJdb, accessed on 1 November 2021, was run for TCRs annotated to CMV, EBV and SARS-CoV-2, with TCRs annotated for multiple antigens excluded. The public reads were quality trimmed at Q25 with fastp and then assembled into clones with MiXCR by TCRdb, keeping productive beta chains. Rows with one shared CDR3 protein collapse into an entry with the most common genes and DNA. TCRdb, not the authors, supplied the V and J calls. For this sample the table gives approximately 70,000 distinct CDR3 sequences, of which about an eighth were detected only once. The top ten constitute around 15% of the sample.

The paper's findings and limits, for the study overall: Matching against VDJdb was skewed toward anti-spike CD8 responses, likely underestimated virus-specific expansions, and missed private and CD4 specificities.

The CDR3 numbers 15 residues from cysteine through phenylalanine. Only the CDR3 part of the read is kept: 45 bases, read in frame from the first base. Trimming removed 4 bases from V and 5 bases from J; the gene matches leave 9 bases unexplained. CDR1 is given as DFQATT and CDR2 as SNEGSKA, both from the germline V gene (reference sequence). The TCR was taken from an adult who was a healthcare worker with PCR-confirmed SARS-CoV-2 infection or an uninfected control (not recorded which). The sequence is built from TRBV20-1 and TRBJ2-4; 9 of the junction bases match TRBD1. The sequenced sample consisted of whole blood. The CDR3 protein is CSATLPRTGENIQYF. The base sequence is TGCAGTGCTACCCTCCCCAGGACAGGGGAAAACATTCAGTACTTC.